The 13 T cell receptor beta chains listed next were all sequenced from one sample in a study of OX40 agonist ivuxolimab in advanced cancers. TCRdb's copy holds only in-frame clones and misses some; the assay was immunoSEQ multiplex PCR. The sample includes about 73,000 clones, roughly four fifths of them seen just once. Sequenced here: CD4+ or CD8+ T cells sorted from blood, sampled in a trial of the OX40 agonist ivuxolimab. All receptors come from an adult with an advanced solid tumor such as melanoma, head and neck, liver or kidney cancer.

This chain joins TRBV30 and TRBJ1-2, with 9 bases matching TRBD1. Germline values: CDR1 GTSNPN, CDR2 SVGIG (reference sequence). Trimming removed 5 bases from V and 2 bases from J; junction bases left unmatched: 6. The CDR3 has 14 amino acids. CDR3 bases: TGTGCCTGGCACCCCGGGACAGGGAACTATGGCTACACCTTC. This codes for CAWHPGTGNYGYTF.

This clone has more than one count but fewer than ten. The chain joins TRBV6-6 to TRBJ2-1; 13 bases are a match to TRBD2. Germline CDR1 reads MNHNY; CDR2 reads SVGAGI (reference sequence). V dropped 6 bases and J dropped 7; count of bases not matched to a gene: 6. CDR3 size: 15 residues. The CDR3 protein is CASSQGLAGRNEQFF. In DNA, the CDR3 is TGTGCCAGCAGCCAGGGACTAGCGGGGAGGAATGAGCAGTTCTTC.

The chain couples TRBV14 to TRBJ1-1; the D is unclear. CDR1 is SGHDN, CDR2 FVKESK, per germline. This CDR3 comprises 17 residues. V lost 5 bases and J 0 bases, leaving 19 bases between the germline ends. The CDR3 spells CASSSLGEIHLNTEAFF. CDR3 nucleotide sequence: TGTGCCAGCAGCTCCCTGGGAGAGATCCATTTGAACACTGAAGCTTTCTTT.

This chain connects TRBV6-5 to TRBJ2-7; perhaps TRBD2 as D (6 bases). CDR3 size: 11 residues. V was clipped by 4 bases and J by 6 bases, with 7 bases between them. The V gene's germline CDR1 is MNHEY and CDR2 SVGAGI. The CDR3 reads CASSSGGEQYF. The CDR3 DNA reads as TGTGCCAGCAGTTCCGGGGGCGAGCAGTACTTC.

The chain carries TRBV5-8 and TRBJ1-1, with 8 nucleotides matching TRBD1. With 0 bases clipped from V and 3 bases from J, the junction kept 4 bases outside the gene matches. The CDR3 covers 15 residues. The germline gives CDR1 SGHTS, CDR2 YDEGEE. CDR3 sequence: CASSLGTGGDTEAFF. As DNA, the CDR3 is TGTGCCAGCAGCTTGGGAACAGGGGGGGACACTGAAGCTTTCTTT.

This clone was picked up one time. The rearrangement uses TRBV11-1 and TRBJ2-1, with D tentatively TRBD2 (6 bases). The V gene's germline CDR1 is SGHAT and CDR2 FQDESV (reference sequence). V dropped 3 bases and J dropped 2 bases, with 14 bases sitting between them. This CDR3 region has 16 residues. The CDR3 nucleotides are TGTGCCAGCAGCTTGTGGCGGGACTTCACCTACAATGAGCAGTTCTTC. This gives the protein CASSLWRDFTYNEQFF.

This chain connects TRBV5-8 to TRBJ2-2; tentatively, D is TRBD2 (6 bases). The CDR3 has 17 amino acids. Looked up from germline, CDR1 is SGHTS and CDR2 is YDEGEE. Trimming stripped 4 bases from V and 0 bases from J, with 16 bases between. CDR3 nucleotides: TGTGCCAGCAGCGCCGCGATTAGCGGTCCGAACACCGGGGAGCTGTTTTTT. This codes for CASSAAISGPNTGELFF.

The genes are TRBV6-5 and TRBJ1-2; 7 bases fit TRBD1. The germline V gene encodes CDR1 MNHEY and CDR2 SVGAGI. V trimming: 2 bases; J trimming: 8 bases; junction bases outside the gene matches: 5. The CDR3 runs to 13 residues. The CDR3 spells CASSYRDSLGYTF. Written as DNA, the CDR3 is TGTGCCAGCAGTTACCGGGACAGCTTGGGCTACACCTTC.

The gene calls are TRBV15 and TRBJ1-2; D remains unclear. The CDR3 covers 14 residues. CDR1 is LNHNV, CDR2 YYDKDF, per germline (reference sequence). V was shortened by 0 bases and J by 8 bases, with 13 bases between the two germline ends. For the CDR3, the DNA is TGTGCCACCAGCAGAGAACGAGACATATTCGGCTACACCTTC. Protein product: CATSRERDIFGYTF.

The chain joins TRBV6-5 to TRBJ1-5, with unresolved D. The V end lost 6 bases, the J end lost 11 bases, and 11 bases lay between the germline ends. This CDR3 spans 11 amino acids. From germline, CDR1 is MNHEY and CDR2 SVGAGI. The CDR3 reads CASSLGWSQHF. CDR3 nucleotides: TGTGCCAGCAGCCTTGGCTGGTCCCAGCATTTT.

The chain employs TRBV5-4 and TRBJ2-3, with TRBD2 matching over 10 bases. CDR1 and CDR2 from the germline V gene are SGHNT and YYREEE (reference sequence). V trimming: 10 bases; J trimming: 0 bases; junction bases outside the gene matches: 8. The CDR3 has 15 residues. Here the CDR3 reads CASSGRATSTDTQYF. CDR3 sequence (DNA): TGTGCCTCCAGCGGGAGGGCCACAAGCACAGATACGCAGTATTTT.

This clone was counted a few times. The chain employs TRBV19 and TRBJ1-2, with 10 bases lining up with TRBD1. This CDR3 is 18 amino acids long. Trimming cost V 4 bases and J 4 bases; bases outside gene matches: 15. Germline V gene data show CDR1 as LNHDA and CDR2 as SQIVND (reference sequence). The CDR3 is CASSTDAGQGSNLYGYTF. CDR3 DNA: TGTGCCAGTAGTACCGACGCGGGACAGGGGTCTAACCTCTATGGCTACACCTTC. The whole variable domain, remainder taken from reference TRBV19 and TRBJ1-2, is DGGITQSPKYLFRKEGQNVTLSCEQNLNHDAMYWYRQDPGQGLRLIYYSQIVNDFQKGDIAEGYSVSREKKESFPLTVTSAQKNPTAFYLCASSTDAGQGSNLYGYTFGSGTRLTVV.

The gene calls are TRBV7-2 and TRBJ2-1; TRBD2 aligns across 8 bases. In germline, CDR1 is SGHTA, CDR2 FQGNSA. V gave up 2 bases and J gave up 8 bases; unmatched junction bases: 14. This CDR3 comprises 17 residues. Here the CDR3 DNA reads TGTGCCAGCAGCTTAACGGCGGGAGGACCTCGGGGCTATGAGCAGTTCTTC. As protein: CASSLTAGGPRGYEQFF.